Presented here are 18 T cell receptor beta chains from one specimen sequenced in a study of T-cell memory formation after mild COVID-19. TCRdb re-called the 5' RACE reads with MiXCR, one entry per CDR3 protein. The sample lists about 430,000 distinct CDR3 sequences, more than 15% seen once, with around a fifth in the top ten. Sequencing input: PBMCs or a T cell subset sorted from them (not recorded which). Source of these receptors: a man aged 18 to 29 who had mild COVID-19 (a few samples of this study predate the infection). Cell type and time point are not known.

J is TRBJ1-1 and V is TRBV4-1, with D perhaps matching TRBD1 (5 bases). The germline CDR1 and CDR2 sequences are MGHRA and YSYEKL. Trimming left V 0 bases short and J 4 bases short, with 12 bases between. The CDR3 covers 15 residues. In nucleotides, the CDR3 is TGCGCCAGCAGCCAAGACAGGGTCTCGGGCACTGAAGCTTTCTTT. Protein: CASSQDRVSGTEAFF.

The rearrangement links TRBV3-1 to TRBJ2-7; D possibly matches TRBD1 or TRBD2 (5 bases each). Germline values: CDR1 LGHDT, CDR2 YNNKEL (reference sequence). Trimming took 7 bases from V and 2 from J, leaving 21 bases between them. The CDR3 is 16 residues long. Here the CDR3 reads CASNPPLPGPAYEQYF. The CDR3 bases are TGTGCCAGCAACCCACCCCTACCGGGACCCGCCTACGAGCAGTACTTC.

The J gene is TRBJ2-7, the V gene TRBV3-1, with TRBD2 identical over 13 bases. The germline V gene has CDR1 LGHDT and CDR2 YNNKEL (reference sequence). The CDR3 extends over 16 amino acids. The junction had 11 bases not matched to a gene; V was cut back by 3 bases and J by 9 bases. CDR3 coding DNA: TGTGCCAGCAGCCACTCCGAGGGACTAGCGGGGTTGGCGCAGTACTTC. Translating it yields CASSHSEGLAGLAQYF.

This clonotype showed up many times. CDR3 region: CASRRRGMETQYF. Here the CDR3 DNA reads TGTGCCAGCAGGCGAAGGGGGATGGAGACCCAGTACTTC. The chain joins TRBV3-1 to TRBJ2-5, with D perhaps TRBD1 (6 bases). This CDR3 has 13 amino acids. Germline V gene data show CDR1 as LGHDT and CDR2 as YNNKEL (reference sequence). V was cut by 6 bases and J by 5 bases, with 13 bases left in between.

This clonotype was seen a handful of times. This chain uses TRBV7-8 with TRBJ1-5; TRBD1 aligns across 8 bases. Germline V lookup: CDR1 SGHVS, CDR2 FQNEAQ. There are 18 residues in the CDR3. J gave up 5 bases and V 5 bases, and 17 bases lay outside the gene matches. The CDR3 here is CASSPSTGALPFYQPQHF. Here the CDR3 DNA reads TGTGCCAGCAGCCCGTCGACAGGGGCCCTACCCTTTTATCAGCCCCAGCATTTT.

J is TRBJ2-5 and V is TRBV28; weak D call: TRBD1 (5 bases). Per germline, CDR1 MDHEN and CDR2 SYDVKM. The V end lost 8 bases, the J end lost 1 base, and 11 bases lay between the germline ends. The CDR3 is 13 amino acids. This CDR3 is CASQDTFQETQYF. In DNA form, the CDR3 reads TGTGCCAGCCAGGACACTTTCCAAGAGACCCAGTACTTC.

The chain's CDR3 is CATSETGGWNEQFF. The DNA for the CDR3 is TGTGCCACCAGTGAAACCGGGGGGTGGAATGAGCAGTTCTTC. V gene TRBV24-1 combines with J gene TRBJ2-1; 7 bases line up with TRBD2. V dropped 4 bases and J dropped 7; count of bases not matched to a gene: 6. This CDR3 is 14 amino acids long. Germline CDR1 and CDR2: KGHDR and SFDVKD.

This sequence joins TRBV12-5 and TRBJ1-1; a possible D gene is TRBD1 (5 bases). Trimming removed 3 bases at V and 5 bases at J, with 7 bases between. This CDR3 has 12 amino acids. Germline lookup yields CDR1 LGHNT and CDR2 FRNRAP. The CDR3 nucleotides are TGTGCTAGTGGTTTAGGGGTTACTGAAGCTTTCTTT. Its translation is CASGLGVTEAFF.

The chain has TRBV3-1 and TRBJ2-1; a possible D gene is TRBD1 (7 bases). CDR3 size: 16 residues. CDR1 and CDR2 (germline): LGHDT, YNNKEL (reference sequence). V shed 4 bases and J shed 4 bases, with 17 bases lying between them. The CDR3 region is CASSPPGGPPYNEQFF. The CDR3 DNA sequence: TGTGCCAGCAGCCCGCCAGGGGGGCCCCCATACAATGAGCAGTTCTTC.

V gene TRBV6-5 combines with J gene TRBJ1-1, with D possibly matching TRBD1 (5 bases). Trimming stripped 5 bases from V and 0 bases from J, with 10 bases between. This CDR3 spans 14 amino acids. CDR1 is MNHEY, CDR2 SVGAGI, per germline. The DNA of the CDR3 is TGTGCCAGCAGTGCCTCGACAGTGAACACTGAAGCTTTCTTT. Protein: CASSASTVNTEAFF.

This clonotype has just a few counts. The V call is TRBV11-2, the J call TRBJ2-1; D is perhaps TRBD1 or TRBD2 (5 bases each). Trimming cost V 8 bases and J 7 bases, with 18 bases left between them. Germline lookup yields CDR1 SGHAT and CDR2 FQNNGV. CDR3 length: 14 amino acids. CDR3 amino acids: CASGIEGPSNEQFF. CDR3 in DNA: TGTGCCAGCGGAATTGAGGGGCCCAGTAATGAGCAGTTCTTC.

The V and J genes are TRBV6-5 and TRBJ1-1; D uncertain. V was pared by 0 bases and J by 0 bases, with 8 bases between. The CDR3 length is 15 residues. Germline V CDR1 and CDR2: MNHEY, SVGAGI. CDR3 amino acids: CASSYSGSLNTEAFF. CDR3 bases: TGTGCCAGCAGTTACTCGGGCAGCTTGAACACTGAAGCTTTCTTT.

This clonotype occurred a few times. This chain uses TRBV18 with TRBJ2-7, with a tentative D call TRBD1 (5 bases). CDR1 and CDR2 from the germline V gene are KGHSH and LQKENI. The CDR3 extends over 13 amino acids. V dropped 4 bases and J dropped 4 bases, with 11 bases sitting between them. CDR3 sequence reads: CASSQSRAYEQYV. The CDR3 DNA follows: TGTGCCAGCTCACAAAGCAGGGCGTACGAGCAGTACGTC.

This clonotype was observed a handful of times. The chain employs TRBV7-2 and TRBJ2-3, with TRBD1 matching over 8 bases. The trim removed 6 bases at V and 2 bases at J, leaving 7 bases unmatched. CDR3 size: 15 residues. The V gene's germline CDR1 is SGHTA and CDR2 FQGNSA. CDR3 nucleotides: TGTGCCAGCAGAAGGACAGGGTTTAACACAGATACGCAGTATTTT. Amino acid sequence: CASRRTGFNTDTQYF.

This clonotype has a handful of counts. The rearrangement uses TRBV15 and TRBJ2-3, with a possible D match to TRBD2 (6 bases). CDR3 size: 15 residues. The germline CDR1 and CDR2 sequences are LNHNV and YYDKDF (reference sequence). Trimming took off 1 base at V and 3 bases at J, with 11 bases between the two ends. The CDR3 nucleotides read TGTGCCACCAGCAGAGGGGCAGGGAGGACAGATACGCAGTATTTT. Encoded protein: CATSRGAGRTDTQYF.

There are a few counts of this clonotype. The chain is built from TRBV5-1 and TRBJ2-7, with a weak D call TRBD2 (6 bases). The CDR3 covers 14 residues. Trimming cost V 2 bases and J 0 bases, with 9 bases left between them. The germline gives CDR1 SGHRS, CDR2 YFSETQ. CDR3 DNA sequence: TGCGCCAGCAGCTTTTTCGGGGGCTCCTACGAGCAGTACGTC. Translation gives CASSFFGGSYEQYV.

The chain has TRBV12-3 or TRBV12-4 and TRBJ2-7; D is uncertain. The germline V and J ends were trimmed by 3 bases and 6 bases, with 15 bases remaining between them. The CDR3 is 14 residues long. CDR3 sequence (DNA): TGTGCCAGCAGTTTGTCCCCGACATTACTCGAGCAGTACTTC. This encodes CASSLSPTLLEQYF.

At least ten counts were recorded for this clonotype. The chain carries TRBV5-1 and TRBJ2-1; TRBD2 matches 7 bases. Germline loops: CDR1 SGHRS, CDR2 YFSETQ. This CDR3 spans 16 amino acids. V lost 5 bases and J lost 0; bases outside the gene matches: 8. CDR3 region: CASSRSGTLSYNEQFF. The CDR3 DNA is TGCGCCAGCAGTCGAAGCGGGACGCTCTCCTACAATGAGCAGTTCTTC.